These 19 T cell receptor beta chains originate from one sample sequenced in a study of blood T cell repertoires in COVID-19. Profiled with immunoSEQ multiplex PCR; TCRdb holds only in-frame clones, not every one. The sample contains about 190,000 clones, about 88% of which appear only once. The specimen was peripheral blood. Source of these receptors: a man aged 35 to 55 with active or convalescent COVID-19.

The V gene is TRBV19, the J gene TRBJ1-5; D unresolved. The CDR3 covers 14 residues. The germline V gene has CDR1 LNHDA and CDR2 SQIVND (reference sequence). V lost 5 bases and J 5 bases, leaving 13 bases between the germline ends. The CDR3, as DNA: TGTGCCAGTAGTCCTCCTCGTGCGGATCAGCCCCAGCATTTT. Translating it yields CASSPPRADQPQHF.

This clone came up once. This chain connects TRBV11-1 to TRBJ2-1; 11 bases are a match to TRBD2. This CDR3 spans 16 amino acids. Per germline, CDR1 SGHAT and CDR2 FQDESV (reference sequence). Trimming removed 2 bases from V and 8 bases from J; junction bases left unmatched: 8. CDR3 residues: CASSLRGSGRAHEQFF. The DNA for the CDR3 is TGTGCCAGCAGCTTAAGGGGTAGCGGGAGGGCCCATGAGCAGTTCTTC.

This clone was seen just once. The chain carries TRBV6-5 and TRBJ1-5, with a possible D match to TRBD1 (5 bases). Between the trimmed V and J ends, which lost 6 bases and 4 bases, there was a span of 13 bases. The CDR3 runs 14 residues. Germline lookup yields CDR1 MNHEY and CDR2 SVGAGI. The CDR3 DNA follows: TGTGCCAGCAGCAGGGAGGGAAGGAATCAGCCCCAGCATTTT. Translation: CASSREGRNQPQHF.

This clone has a handful of counts. The V gene is TRBV7-9, the J gene TRBJ2-2; 7 bases are shared with TRBD1. V lost 5 bases to trimming and J lost 1 base; unmatched junction nucleotides: 4. The CDR3 has 15 amino acids. Germline V gene lookup returns CDR1 SEHNR and CDR2 FQNEAQ (reference sequence). The CDR3 spells CASSPRDRNTGELFF. For the CDR3, the DNA is TGTGCCAGCAGCCCTCGGGACAGGAACACCGGGGAGCTGTTTTTT. Full variable domain (outside the CDR3, taken from reference TRBV7-9 and TRBJ2-2): DTGVSQNPRHKITKRGQNVTFRCDPISEHNRLYWYRQTLGQGPEFLTYFQNEAQLEKSRLLSDRFSAERPKGSFSTLEIQRTEQGDSAMYLCASSPRDRNTGELFFGEGSRLTVL.

The gene calls are TRBV7-9 and TRBJ2-5; 7 bases are shared with TRBD2. CDR1 and CDR2 from the germline V gene are SEHNR and FQNEAQ (reference sequence). The CDR3 is made up of 16 amino acids. The V and J ends lost 5 bases and 5 bases, in that order; junction bases with no gene match: 14. The CDR3 DNA sequence: TGTGCCAGCAGCGCCCGCGGGGCGGGGGTTTATGAGACCCAGTACTTC. It yields the protein CASSARGAGVYETQYF. The full variable domain, completed using reference TRBV7-9 and TRBJ2-5, is DTGVSQNPRHKITKRGQNVTFRCDPISEHNRLYWYRQTLGQGPEFLTYFQNEAQLEKSRLLSDRFSAERPKGSFSTLEIQRTEQGDSAMYLCASSARGAGVYETQYFGPGTRLLVL.

V is TRBV5-1 and J is TRBJ2-1, with a possible D match to TRBD2 (5 bases). Trimming shortened V by 0 bases and J by 5 bases, and 15 bases separated the two germline ends. The CDR3 is made up of 16 amino acids. CDR1 is SGHRS, CDR2 YFSETQ, per germline. DNA of the CDR3: TGCGCCAGCAGCTTGGAACGGCGCCTCGGGGACAATGAGCAGTTCTTC. Translating gives CASSLERRLGDNEQFF.

The chain recombines TRBV7-3 with TRBJ2-2, with D possibly matching TRBD1 (5 bases). V was cut by 3 bases and J by 4 bases, with 12 bases left in between. This CDR3 region has 15 residues. Per germline, CDR1 SGHTA and CDR2 FQGTGA. CDR3 nucleotides: TGTGCCAGCAGCTTGGCAGGGCAGGGCACCGGGGAGCTGTTTTTT. Amino acid sequence: CASSLAGQGTGELFF. Variable domain in full (rest from reference TRBV7-3 and TRBJ2-2): GAGVSQTPSNKVTEKGKYVELRCDPISGHTALYWYRQSLGQGPEFLIYFQGTGAADDSGLPNDRFFAVRPEGSVSTLKIQRTERGDSAVYLCASSLAGQGTGELFFGEGSRLTVL.

The chain is built from TRBV28 and TRBJ1-4, with TRBD1 matching 9 bases. Trimming at V came to 5 bases and at J to 4 bases, leaving 8 bases not matched to a gene. The CDR3 has 16 amino acids. CDR1 is MDHEN and CDR2 is SYDVKM in the germline V gene. The CDR3 loop is CASSLRGQGLNEKLFF. The DNA for the CDR3 is TGTGCCAGCAGTCTCCGAGGACAGGGGCTTAATGAAAAACTGTTTTTT.

This clone was detected only once. The V gene is TRBV5-1, the J gene TRBJ1-4; D unresolved. The CDR3 spans 14 residues. Germline CDR1 and CDR2: SGHRS and YFSETQ. With 0 bases removed from V and 6 bases from J, the gap between germline ends came to 9 bases. CDR3 in DNA: TGCGCCAGCAGCTTGGGTACCGGGGATGAAAAACTGTTTTTT. It translates to CASSLGTGDEKLFF. Full variable domain (outside the CDR3, taken from reference TRBV5-1 and TRBJ1-4): KAGVTQTPRYLIKTRGQQVTLSCSPISGHRSVSWYQQTPGQGLQFLFEYFSETQRNKGNFPGRFSGRQFSNSRSEMNVSTLELGDSALYLCASSLGTGDEKLFFGSGTQLSVL.

The chain employs TRBV4-1 and TRBJ1-4; 9 bases line up with TRBD1. Germline V gene lookup returns CDR1 MGHRA and CDR2 YSYEKL. The CDR3 length is 16 residues. Unmatched junction bases numbered 4, after V lost 5 bases and J lost 0 bases. CDR3 protein: CASSERDRATNEKLFF. The CDR3 bases are TGCGCCAGCAGCGAACGGGACAGGGCAACTAATGAAAAACTGTTTTTT.

This clone was seen just once. The chain is built from TRBV28 and TRBJ2-4, with TRBD1 identical over 7 bases. CDR3 length equals 15 residues. From germline, CDR1 is MDHEN and CDR2 SYDVKM. The ends lost 5 bases at V and 2 bases at J; junction bases unmatched: 6. The CDR3 protein is CASSTHRGSKNIQYF. The CDR3 nucleotides read TGTGCCAGCAGTACCCACAGGGGCTCCAAAAACATTCAGTACTTC.

The chain's CDR3 is CVVGQENYGYTF. The CDR3 region has the DNA TGTGTAGTCGGACAGGAGAACTATGGCTACACCTTC. The chain recombines TRBV30 with TRBJ1-2; 7 nucleotides line up with TRBD1. Germline CDR1 and CDR2: GTSNPN and SVGIG (reference sequence). The CDR3 has 12 residues.

This chain joins TRBV24-1 and TRBJ1-3; D unresolved. Germline lookup yields CDR1 KGHDR and CDR2 SFDVKD. Trimming left V 7 bases short and J 0 bases short, with 9 bases between. The CDR3 consists of 14 residues. CDR3 protein: CATSARSSGNTIYF. The CDR3 coding sequence is TGTGCCACCAGCGCCCGGTCCTCTGGAAACACCATATATTTT.

This sequence joins TRBV5-1 and TRBJ2-3, with D perhaps TRBD1 (5 bases). V dropped 0 bases and J dropped 3 bases, with 5 bases sitting between them. Looked up from germline, CDR1 is SGHRS and CDR2 is YFSETQ. The CDR3 loop spans 13 amino acids. In DNA, the CDR3 is TGCGCCAGCAGCTTGGGACAGACAGATACGCAGTATTTT. Protein product: CASSLGQTDTQYF.

This chain joins TRBV6-2 or TRBV6-3 and TRBJ2-7; D not resolved. The germline V and J ends were trimmed by 6 bases and 3 bases, with 9 bases remaining between them. The CDR3 is 12 amino acids. Germline V gene sequence: CDR1 MNHEY, CDR2 SVGEGT. The CDR3: CASSRQVYEQYF. CDR3 in DNA: TGTGCCAGCAGCCGACAAGTCTACGAGCAGTACTTC.

This clone showed up just once. The chain combines TRBV23-1 with TRBJ1-4; TRBD1 matches 7 bases. TRBV23-1 is an ORF, and what it does is uncertain. The junction had 16 bases not matched to a gene; V was cut back by 6 bases and J by 12 bases. The CDR3 runs 15 residues. This CDR3 reads CASRQGDDRVGELFF. In DNA form, the CDR3 reads TGCGCCAGCAGACAAGGGGACGACAGGGTAGGAGAACTGTTTTTT.

This sequence joins TRBV4-1 and TRBJ2-2; 10 bases are shared with TRBD1. The CDR3 is made up of 17 amino acids. V lost 5 bases to trimming and J lost 2 bases; unmatched junction nucleotides: 8. CDR1 MGHRA and CDR2 YSYEKL come from the germline V gene. As DNA, the CDR3 is TGCGCCAGCAGCTGGGCCGGGACAGGGGCCAACACCGGGGAGCTGTTTTTT. Its translation is CASSWAGTGANTGELFF.

V gene TRBV6-5 combines with J gene TRBJ2-7, with D tentatively TRBD2 (7 bases). V dropped 5 bases and J dropped 6 bases, with 20 bases sitting between them. The CDR3 runs 15 residues. The germline gives CDR1 MNHEY, CDR2 SVGAGI. The CDR3 DNA reads TGTGCCAGCAGTATAGAACAGGGAGGGAGGGGCGAGCAGTACTTC. Protein product: CASSIEQGGRGEQYF.

V is TRBV7-2 and J is TRBJ2-7, with TRBD2 matching over 7 bases. Trimming cost V 10 bases and J 2 bases; bases outside gene matches: 8. CDR3 length: 13 residues. Germline V CDR1 and CDR2: SGHTA, FQGNSA. DNA for the CDR3: TGTGCCACCGAAGCTAGCGGTACCTACGAGCAGTACTTC. Protein: CATEASGTYEQYF.